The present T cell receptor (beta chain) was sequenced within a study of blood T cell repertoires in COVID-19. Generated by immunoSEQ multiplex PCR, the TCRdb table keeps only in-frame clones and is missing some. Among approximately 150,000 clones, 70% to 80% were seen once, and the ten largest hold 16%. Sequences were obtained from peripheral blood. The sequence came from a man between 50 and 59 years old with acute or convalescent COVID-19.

The CDR3 sequence: CASSPRQGRESPLHF. CDR3 bases: TGTGCCAGCAGCCCTCGACAGGGAAGGGAGTCACCCCTCCACTTT. The V call is TRBV2, the J call TRBJ1-6, with 7 bases that match TRBD1. Looked up from germline, CDR1 is SNHLY and CDR2 is FYNNEI. Trimming took 6 bases from V and 10 from J; bases not matched to a gene: 12. There are 15 residues in the CDR3.